This T cell receptor (beta chain) was retrieved from a study of blood T cell repertoires in COVID-19. Authors' data handling: Reference gene primers were amplified, and this amplification served to estimate nucleated cell counts. TCRdb's copy holds only in-frame clones and misses some; the assay was immunoSEQ multiplex PCR. V, J and clone size are those of that table, while D and trimming were read from the DNA. Among around 260,000 clones listed, nearly 90% were seen once. Concerning this clone: This same CDR3 is encoded by further DNA sequences in the sample.

Sequenced material: peripheral blood. The receptor comes from a human donor in a cohort sampled during active COVID-19.

CDR3 sequence: CASSLDRGSNEKLFF. CDR3 DNA: TGTGCCAGCAGCTTAGACAGGGGGAGTAATGAAAAACTGTTTTTT. The J gene is TRBJ1-4, the V gene TRBV7-2; 8 bases map to TRBD1. CDR1 is SGHTA and CDR2 is FQGNSA in the germline V gene. The J segment lost 4 bases and the V segment lost 1 base, leaving 2 bases of the junction unmatched. This CDR3 contains 15 residues.